The present entry profiles one T cell receptor (beta chain) with its context. A single base separates this from a much larger clone, so it may be a read error. The data are from a study of molecular identifiers for immune sequencing clone quantification. TCRdb passed the PCR reads through MiXCR, listing each CDR3 protein once. The sample includes about 640,000 distinct CDR3 sequences, about 20% of them seen just once. This CDR3 has 16 amino acids. The V gene's germline CDR1 is MDHEN and CDR2 SYDVKM. Isolation of naive CD8 T cells was achieved by sorting on a CD8+CD4-CCR7+CD45RA+ phenotype. The V call is TRBV28, the J call TRBJ1-3; D gene unclear. The source material was naive CD8+ T cells from blood, with Jurkat cell RNA spiked in. Stated subset: FACS-sorted CD8+CD4-CCR7+CD45RA+ naive T cells. This sequence was found in a human donor in good health. Some libraries in this study had Jurkat cell RNA spiked in. The DNA for the CDR3 is TGTGCCAGCGGTTTCCCCGACGGTCTCTCTGGAAACACCATATATTTT. Translating gives CASGFPDGLSGNTIYF.